This paragraph covers one T cell receptor beta chain sequence. This clonotype was found a few times. The specificity of this receptor is unknown. No much larger clonotype is one base removed from it; base qualities were not supplied. Taken with the paper, the label for treatment or condition translates to: allogeneic hematopoietic cell transplantation with graft depleted of TCRalphabeta T cells and CD19 B cells. Transplant recipients were children who received TCRalphabeta/CD19-depleted allogeneic hematopoietic cell grafts. Counted from cysteine to phenylalanine, this CDR3 has 13 amino acids. Of the read, only the CDR3 DNA is kept; its 39 bases are in frame from base 1. V was cut back by 3 bases and J by 3 bases, leaving a gap of 8 bases between them. CDR1 and CDR2, looked up from the germline V gene, are SNHLY and FYNNEI. The entry originates in a study of T-cell reconstitution after alpha-beta-depleted transplantation in children (dated by TCRdb to 2015 to 2016). Broadly, across the study: Using TCR repertoire profiling, the study quantitatively followed how T-cell immune reconstitution unfolded in children after TCRalphabeta/CD19-depleted allogeneic hematopoietic cell transplantation.

The library was obtained by PCR. Sequencing relied on an Illumina HiSeq 2500. TCR libraries were prepared with molecular barcoding, using unique molecular identifiers to normalize TCRbeta repertoire quantification. TCRdb applied fastp at Q25 and MiXCR to the public reads, then kept only in-frame beta chains. Rows merge per CDR3 protein into single entries with the most common DNA and genes. The sample table records about 310,000 distinct CDR3 sequences; approximately 23% of these occur just once. The leading ten clones occupy approximately 10% of the sample. Points the paper makes about the study in general: The high TCRbeta diversity at day 60 in some patients was ascribed to recipient T cells and intrathymic progenitors that had survived conditioning. Over the following months the frequencies of hyperexpanded clones went down, and after one year T-cell counts and TCRbeta diversity were mostly credited to newly produced T cells. Apparently early alphabetaT-cell count recovery about two months after transplant reportedly relied on only several hundred rapidly expanded clones derived from non-depleted graft cells.

Material: PBMCs, mostly from graft donor cells, obtained 180 days after TCRalphabeta/CD19-depleted stem cell transplant. The V and J segments used are TRBV2 and TRBJ1-2; the D gene is possibly TRBD1, with 5 bases matching. This TCR was recovered from a male patient between 10 and 17 years old who had a stem cell transplant for acute lymphoblastic leukemia, so the T cells may come from the graft donor. The CDR3 protein sequence reads: CASSEGGYYGYTF. The DNA is TGTGCCAGCAGTGAGGGGGGTTACTATGGCTACACCTTC. Outside the CDR3, residues come from the reference TRBV2 and TRBJ1-2 proteins, so the full variable domain is: EPEVTQTPSHQVTQMGQEVILRCVPISNHLYFYWYRQILGQKVEFLVSFYNNEISEKSEIFDDQFSVERPDGSNFTLKIRSTKLEDSAMYFCASSEGGYYGYTFGSGTRLTVV.